One sample yielded the 28 T cell receptor beta chains listed below, sequenced in a study of blood T cell repertoires in COVID-19. Clones were read by immunoSEQ multiplex PCR, and TCRdb kept only the in-frame ones, dropping some. The sample shows about 130,000 clones, around four fifths of them seen only once. Sequencing input: peripheral blood. Every receptor here comes from a man aged 55 to 70 with acute or convalescent COVID-19.

V and J are TRBV18 and TRBJ2-5; maybe TRBD2 (5 bases). V lost 0 bases to trimming and J lost 5 bases, with 7 bases between them. The CDR3 is made up of 13 amino acids. Germline V gene sequence: CDR1 KGHSH, CDR2 LQKENI. CDR3 sequence reads: CASSPPGSETQYF. DNA of the CDR3: TGTGCCAGCTCACCACCGGGGAGTGAGACCCAGTACTTC.

This clone was picked up one time. The gene calls are TRBV7-2 and TRBJ2-3, with 8 bases aligning to TRBD2. CDR3 length: 15 residues. The V gene's germline CDR1 is SGHTA and CDR2 FQGNSA. Germline trimming cut 6 bases from V and 1 base from J; bases unmatched to any gene: 6. This CDR3 reads CASRSGSHGTDTQYF. The CDR3 region has the DNA TGTGCCAGCAGAAGCGGGAGTCACGGCACAGATACGCAGTATTTT.

This clone was seen just once. The genes are TRBV6-5 and TRBJ2-6; D is ambiguous. The CDR3 is made up of 13 amino acids. Trimming left V 4 bases short and J 5 bases short, with 6 bases between. The germline CDR1 and CDR2 sequences are MNHEY and SVGAGI. CDR3 DNA: TGTGCCAGCAGTTTGTCTAGGGCCAACGTCCTGACTTTC. Translating it yields CASSLSRANVLTF.

This clone was observed a single time. The chain links TRBV18 to TRBJ1-6; TRBD1 aligns across 10 bases. The CDR3 loop spans 17 amino acids. In germline, CDR1 is KGHSH, CDR2 LQKENI. After removal of 6 bases from V and 2 bases from J, the junction contained 7 bases not matched to a gene. In DNA, the CDR3 is TGTGCCAGCTCGCCGGACAGGGGGGTAACCTATAATTCACCCCTCCACTTT. Protein: CASSPDRGVTYNSPLHF.

The chain recombines TRBV29-1 with TRBJ1-1, with 7 bases identical to TRBD1. Germline CDR1 and CDR2: SQVTM and ANQGSEA. This CDR3 has 14 residues. V trimming: 7 bases; J trimming: 0 bases; junction bases outside the gene matches: 8. The CDR3 protein is CSAEGAHLNTEAFF. CDR3 DNA sequence: TGCAGCGCGGAGGGGGCGCATCTGAACACTGAAGCTTTCTTT.

The chain recombines TRBV5-1 with TRBJ1-4, with 7 bases identical to TRBD1. Unmatched junction bases numbered 8, after V lost 4 bases and J lost 8 bases. This CDR3 has 14 residues. The germline gives CDR1 SGHRS, CDR2 YFSETQ. Here the CDR3 reads CASSVTGAREKLFF. The DNA of the CDR3 is TGCGCCAGCAGCGTAACAGGGGCGAGGGAAAAACTGTTTTTT.

V usage is TRBV11-3 and J usage is TRBJ2-7, with 10 positions matching TRBD2. The CDR3 extends over 17 amino acids. J was trimmed by 3 bases and V by 1 base; bases with no gene match: 9. CDR1 is SGHNT and CDR2 is YENEEA in the germline V gene. The CDR3 spells CASSLGGTSGTHYEQYF. In DNA form, the CDR3 reads TGTGCCAGCAGCTTAGGGGGTACTAGCGGGACCCACTACGAGCAGTACTTC.

V and J are TRBV7-2 and TRBJ2-1; 11 bases fit TRBD2. The CDR3 consists of 15 residues. The germline V gene has CDR1 SGHTA and CDR2 FQGNSA. J was trimmed by 3 bases and V by 8 bases; bases with no gene match: 6. The CDR3 spells CASAYGTSGYNEQFF. For the CDR3, the DNA is TGTGCCAGCGCCTACGGGACTAGCGGCTACAATGAGCAGTTCTTC.

The chain couples TRBV7-8 to TRBJ2-2; D not resolved. The CDR3 is 14 amino acids. Trimming took off 3 bases at V and 4 bases at J, with 9 bases between the two ends. Germline CDR1 SGHVS, CDR2 FQNEAQ. CDR3 amino acids: CASSFWATTGELFF. In DNA, the CDR3 is TGTGCCAGCAGCTTTTGGGCCACCACCGGGGAGCTGTTTTTT.

This sequence joins TRBV6-5 and TRBJ1-5; possible D gene TRBD1, 5 bases. The V gene lost 7 bases and the J gene lost 4 bases, with 17 bases spanning the gap. Germline loops: CDR1 MNHEY, CDR2 SVGAGI. There are 15 residues in the CDR3. CDR3: CASTLRQGGNQPQHF. CDR3 nucleotide sequence: TGTGCCAGCACACTGCGCCAGGGTGGGAATCAGCCCCAGCATTTT.

V and J are TRBV9 and TRBJ2-3; possible D gene TRBD2, 6 bases. The V end was cut by 6 bases, the J end by 0 bases, with 14 bases between. In germline, CDR1 is SGDLS, CDR2 YYNGEE. The CDR3 is made up of 15 amino acids. The CDR3 region has the DNA TGTGCCAGCATCGGGGGAGTTGGTAGCACAGATACGCAGTATTTT. This gives the protein CASIGGVGSTDTQYF. The whole variable domain, filled in from reference TRBV9 and TRBJ2-3, reads DSGVTQTPKHLITATGQRVTLRCSPRSGDLSVYWYQQSLDQGLQFLIQYYNGEERAKGNILERFSAQQFPDLHSELNLSSLELGDSALYFCASIGGVGSTDTQYFGPGTRLTVL.

This clone was recorded a few times. This sequence joins TRBV29-1 and TRBJ1-6, with D unresolved. The CDR3 runs to 14 residues. The V gene lost 0 bases and the J gene lost 5 bases, with 8 bases spanning the gap. Germline assignment: CDR1 SQVTM and CDR2 ANQGSEA. Here the CDR3 DNA reads TGCAGCGTTGAAGATCGCACAGATAATTCACCCCTCCACTTT. Its translation is CSVEDRTDNSPLHF.

In its sample, this clone was seen a few times. The chain has TRBV4-1 and TRBJ1-5; tentative D call: TRBD1 (5 bases). CDR1 and CDR2 from the germline V gene are MGHRA and YSYEKL. V dropped 0 bases and J dropped 3 bases, with 15 bases sitting between them. The CDR3 consists of 17 residues. CDR3 sequence (DNA): TGCGCCAGCAGCCAAGATTGGTCAGGGAGGTTCAATCAGCCCCAGCATTTT. Its translation: CASSQDWSGRFNQPQHF.

This chain links TRBV5-6 with TRBJ2-2; 8 bases match TRBD2. The CDR3 extends over 16 amino acids. Germline CDR1 reads SGHDT; CDR2 reads YYEEEE. Trimming took 2 bases from V and 4 from J; bases not matched to a gene: 7. CDR3: CASSFLRGGLTGELFF. The CDR3 DNA sequence: TGTGCCAGCAGCTTCTTACGGGGGGGACTCACCGGGGAGCTGTTTTTT.

A remark on this clone: In the same sample, other DNA sequences code for this CDR3. The V and J genes are TRBV5-1 and TRBJ1-1; TRBD1 aligns across 8 bases. Germline V gene sequence: CDR1 SGHRS, CDR2 YFSETQ. The CDR3 runs 14 residues. The J segment lost 1 base and the V segment lost 4 bases, leaving 3 bases of the junction unmatched. CDR3 coding DNA: TGCGCCAGCAGCACCGGGACAGGGAACACTGAAGCTTTCTTT. As protein: CASSTGTGNTEAFF.

Comments on this clone: Within the sample, other DNA sequences also encode this same CDR3. The chain recombines TRBV14 with TRBJ1-2, with D maybe TRBD1 (6 bases). Trimming cost V 0 bases and J 2 bases, with 10 bases left between them. CDR3 length: 15 amino acids. Germline V gives CDR1 SGHDN, CDR2 FVKESK. CDR3 amino acids: CASSQEQGRNYGYTF. The CDR3 region has the DNA TGTGCCAGCAGCCAAGAACAGGGCAGAAACTATGGCTACACCTTC.

The CDR3 here is CASSPQGGGAGDTQYF. The CDR3 nucleotides read TGTGCCAGCTCACCCCAGGGCGGGGGGGCCGGAGATACGCAGTATTTT. The chain has TRBV18 and TRBJ2-3, with 9 bases that match TRBD2. There are 16 residues in the CDR3. Trimming took 3 bases from V and 5 from J; bases not matched to a gene: 9. Per germline, CDR1 KGHSH and CDR2 LQKENI. The full variable domain, in which reference TRBV18 and TRBJ2-3 provide the parts outside the CDR3, is NAGVMQNPRHLVRRRGQEARLRCSPMKGHSHVYWYRQLPEEGLKFMVYLQKENIIDESGMPKERFSAEFPKEGPSILRIQQVVRGDSAAYFCASSPQGGGAGDTQYFGPGTRLTVL.

The chain links TRBV18 to TRBJ2-5; TRBD1 agrees at 9 bases. Germline V gives CDR1 KGHSH, CDR2 LQKENI. The ends lost 4 bases at V and 1 base at J; junction bases unmatched: 4. CDR3 length: 15 amino acids. The CDR3 DNA reads TGTGCCAGCTCACTACTGACAGGGGGCCAAGAGACCCAGTACTTC. This sequence encodes CASSLLTGGQETQYF.

The table lists this clone with a few counts. The J gene is TRBJ1-4, the V gene TRBV9, with 11 nucleotides matching TRBD1. CDR1 and CDR2 (germline): SGDLS, YYNGEE. J gave up 7 bases and V 4 bases, and 3 bases lay outside the gene matches. This CDR3 spans 14 amino acids. In nucleotides, the CDR3 is TGTGCCAGCAGCCCGGGACAGGGGGGTGAAAAACTGTTTTTT. Protein sequence: CASSPGQGGEKLFF.

This chain connects TRBV11-3 to TRBJ2-7, with 9 bases aligning to TRBD1. The CDR3 consists of 14 residues. With V trimmed by 3 bases and J by 4 bases, 4 bases remained unmatched. Looked up from germline, CDR1 is SGHNT and CDR2 is YENEEA. CDR3 region: CASSFNRGPYEQYF. The DNA for the CDR3 is TGTGCCAGCAGCTTTAACAGGGGGCCGTACGAGCAGTACTTC.

This chain uses TRBV5-1 with TRBJ2-1; 9 bases line up with TRBD2. The CDR3 loop spans 17 amino acids. CDR1 and CDR2 from the germline V gene are SGHRS and YFSETQ. The V gene end was trimmed by 1 base and the J gene end by 6 bases; junction bases not matched to a gene: 11. CDR3 sequence: CASSLLWAGGPLNEQFF. The CDR3, as DNA: TGCGCCAGCAGCTTGTTATGGGCGGGGGGGCCCCTCAATGAGCAGTTCTTC.

This clone appeared once. This rearrangement joins TRBV5-1 to TRBJ1-2; D is unclear. CDR1 and CDR2 (germline): SGHRS, YFSETQ. V was pared by 6 bases and J by 2 bases, with 17 bases between. The CDR3 sequence is 15 residues long. DNA of the CDR3: TGCGCCAGCAAGACCCTGCCGGGGTCAAACTATGGCTACACCTTC. Protein sequence: CASKTLPGSNYGYTF.

The V gene is TRBV29-1, the J gene TRBJ1-1, with D unclear. Looked up from germline, CDR1 is SQVTM and CDR2 is ANQGSEA. CDR3 length equals 11 residues. Trimming removed 4 bases from V and 6 bases from J, with 9 bases in between. The CDR3 is CSVAGNAEAFF. CDR3 DNA: TGCAGCGTTGCGGGAAATGCTGAAGCTTTCTTT.

This clone came up once. This chain links TRBV7-9 with TRBJ1-2, with 9 bases fitting TRBD1. The J segment lost 3 bases and the V segment lost 5 bases, leaving 10 bases of the junction unmatched. The CDR3 runs to 16 residues. The germline V gene has CDR1 SEHNR and CDR2 FQNEAQ (reference sequence). The chain's CDR3 is CASSGVQGAMDYGYTF. The CDR3 DNA follows: TGTGCCAGCAGCGGCGTACAGGGGGCGATGGACTATGGCTACACCTTC.

The chain uses TRBV9 and TRBJ2-3, with 14 bases matching TRBD2. The CDR3 covers 17 residues. In germline, CDR1 is SGDLS, CDR2 YYNGEE. V shed 4 bases, J shed 2 bases, and the junction held 6 bases outside the gene matches. CDR3 in DNA: TGTGCCAGCAGCCGACGACTAGCGGGGGGGAACACAGATACGCAGTATTTT. It specifies CASSRRLAGGNTDTQYF.

The V call is TRBV25-1, the J call TRBJ1-2; no clear D. The V end lost 2 bases, the J end lost 8 bases, and 12 bases lay between the germline ends. The germline V gene encodes CDR1 MGHDK and CDR2 SYGVNS. CDR3 length equals 13 residues. CDR3 nucleotide sequence: TGTGCCAGCAGTGAAGGTCGGCACAGAGGCTACACCTTC. This gives the protein CASSEGRHRGYTF.

This clone came up once. The chain links TRBV25-1 to TRBJ2-7, with TRBD1 matching over 8 bases. This CDR3 contains 15 residues. J was trimmed by 7 bases and V by 6 bases; bases with no gene match: 14. The germline gives CDR1 MGHDK, CDR2 SYGVNS. The CDR3 region is CASSPTRTGSREQYF. CDR3 coding DNA: TGTGCCAGCAGCCCGACTCGGACAGGGTCACGGGAGCAGTACTTC.

The chain links TRBV5-1 to TRBJ1-2; D gene unclear. Germline CDR1 and CDR2: SGHRS and YFSETQ. The CDR3 loop spans 16 amino acids. V dropped 4 bases and J dropped 7 bases, with 23 bases sitting between them. The CDR3 bases are TGCGCCAGCAGCCCCGCACCTCTAGGAGGGATGGGTGGCTACACCTTC. Its translation: CASSPAPLGGMGGYTF.